The sequence of this TCR beta chain was determined in a study of graft-versus-host responses after intestinal transplantation. As for the study in general: Anti-thymocyte globulin induction preceded about three years of tacrolimus and steroid maintenance in all recipients.

General study results and limits: Clonal ratios of graft-versus-host to host-versus-graft in allografts were high for patients exhibiting graft-donor T cell macrochimerism.

Measured with immunoSEQ multiplex PCR; TCRdb has only the in-frame clones, and not every one. The table lists 30,000 to 35,000 clones, around 83% of them singletons. V shed 3 bases and J 1 base; nucleotides not matched to a gene: 3. CDR1 WNHNN and CDR2 SYGVQD come from the germline V gene (reference sequence). This CDR3 comprises 15 residues. On this clone itself: Its target is not known.

The chain has TRBV10-1 and TRBJ2-5; 9 bases agree with TRBD2. The source is a human donor who received an intestinal transplant. Sample: unstimulated CD8+ T cells sorted from spleen or lymph node cells, taken before intestinal transplant. CDR3 DNA sequence: TGCGCCAGCAGTGACACGACTAGCGGCCAAGAGACCCAGTACTTC. Translated, it gives CASSDTTSGQETQYF.